This TCR beta chain was identified during a study of blood T cell repertoires in COVID-19. Across the whole study: The analysed material was cDNA or gDNA that came from T cells, B-cell-depleted T cells, or PBMCs.

Germline CDR1 reads KGHSH; CDR2 reads LQKENI. Trimming removed 1 base from V and 0 bases from J; junction bases left unmatched: 3. CDR3 length: 16 residues. Produced via immunoSEQ multiplex PCR; TCRdb's table is partial and in-frame only. This sample carries hundreds of thousands of clones, more than 80% of them seen once, and the ten largest clones take less than 2.5%. The study drew participants aged about 18 to 90 years from some 24 US areas. The rearrangement uses TRBV18 and TRBJ1-5, with 7 bases that match TRBD1. What was sequenced was PBMCs or T cells enriched from blood (not recorded which). The receptor was derived from a woman younger than 35 who had recovered from COVID-19. The CDR3 coding sequence is TGTGCCAGCTCACCACTAGGGACAGATAGCAATCAGCCCCAGCATTTT. It specifies CASSPLGTDSNQPQHF.